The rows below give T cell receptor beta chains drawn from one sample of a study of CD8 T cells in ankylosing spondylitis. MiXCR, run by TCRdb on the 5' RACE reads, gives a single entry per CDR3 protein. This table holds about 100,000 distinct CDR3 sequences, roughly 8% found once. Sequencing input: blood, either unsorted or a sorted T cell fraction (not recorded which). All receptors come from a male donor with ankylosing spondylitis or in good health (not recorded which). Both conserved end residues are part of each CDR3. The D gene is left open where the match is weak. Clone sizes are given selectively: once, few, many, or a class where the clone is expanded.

CASSQDANWANYGYTF	TGCGCCAGCAGCCAAGATGCGAACTGGGCCAACTATGGCTACACCTTC	NA	TRBV4-3	TRBJ1-2	many
CSARLAGASEQYF	TGCAGTGCCCGACTAGCGGGAGCGTCCGAGCAGTACTTC	TRBD2	TRBV20-1	TRBJ2-7	many
CASSDLTGVNSYEQYF	TGTGCCAGCAGTGACTTGACAGGGGTCAACTCCTACGAGCAGTACTTC	TRBD1	TRBV6-4	TRBJ2-7	NA
CASSQGQPNSPLHF	TGTGCCAGCAGCCAAGGACAGCCTAATTCACCCCTCCACTTT	NA	TRBV4-2	TRBJ1-6	NA
CASSPFSGTATNEKLFF	TGTGCCAGCTCACCATTCTCAGGAACGGCAACTAATGAAAAACTGTTTTTT	NA	TRBV18	TRBJ1-4	many
CASTTDRASYEQYF	TGTGCCAGCACCACGGACAGGGCATCCTACGAGCAGTACTTC	TRBD1	TRBV6-2/TRBV6-3	TRBJ2-7	many
CASSLSRGQDLSSYEQYF	TGTGCCAGCAGCTTATCCCGGGGCCAGGACCTAAGCTCCTACGAGCAGTACTTC	NA	TRBV11-1	TRBJ2-7	NA
CASSERGIKTDTQYF	TGTGCCAGCAGTGAACGAGGGATCAAAACAGATACGCAGTATTTT	NA	TRBV25-1	TRBJ2-3	many
CASSELRGGPGQETQYF	TGTGCCAGCAGCGAACTACGGGGAGGACCGGGGCAAGAGACCCAGTACTTC	NA	TRBV6-2/TRBV6-3	TRBJ2-5	many
CASSFTGGWETQYF	TGTGCCAGCAGCTTCACAGGGGGGTGGGAGACCCAGTACTTC	TRBD1	TRBV7-6	TRBJ2-5	many
CASSQDTPSGRPYTDTQYF	TGTGCCAGCAGCCAAGATACTCCTAGCGGGAGACCCTACACAGATACGCAGTATTTT	TRBD2	TRBV4-2	TRBJ2-3	many
CASSERSFEGNEQFF	TGCGCCAGCAGTGAGAGATCCTTTGAGGGCAATGAGCAGTTCTTC	NA	TRBV10-1	TRBJ2-1	many
CAISAKTLSDTGELFF	TGTGCCATCAGTGCTAAGACTCTAAGCGACACCGGGGAGCTGTTTTTT	NA	TRBV10-3	TRBJ2-2	NA
CSARWASGGDEQFF	TGCAGTGCCAGGTGGGCTAGCGGGGGCGATGAGCAGTTCTTC	TRBD2	TRBV20-1	TRBJ2-1	many
CASSQRGINSPLHF	TGTGCCAGCAGTCAACGGGGAATAAATTCACCCCTCCACTTT	NA	TRBV6-2/TRBV6-3	TRBJ1-6	NA
CASSKNSPLKTPYEQYF	TGTGCCAGCAGTAAAAACTCACCATTGAAGACCCCCTACGAGCAGTACTTC	NA	TRBV6-1	TRBJ2-7	many
CATSRGLPTQETQYF	TGTGCCACCAGCAGGGGACTACCGACCCAAGAGACCCAGTACTTC	TRBD2	TRBV15	TRBJ2-5	few
CASSPGLAVSSYNEQFF	TGCGCCAGCAGCCCGGGACTAGCGGTCAGCTCCTACAATGAGCAGTTCTTC	TRBD2	TRBV5-1	TRBJ2-1	many
CASSFSTSGSTGELFF	TGTGCCAGCAGTTTCTCGACTAGCGGGAGCACCGGGGAGCTGTTTTTT	TRBD2	TRBV28	TRBJ2-2	many
CASSLVGRDEQYF	TGTGCCAGCAGCTTAGTGGGCCGGGACGAGCAGTACTTC	NA	TRBV7-9	TRBJ2-7	many
CASSAGAFSNNEQFF	TGTGCCAGCAGTGCGGGGGCGTTCAGCAACAATGAGCAGTTCTTC	NA	TRBV2	TRBJ2-1	many
CASSFSLAGGWTDTQYF	TGTGCCAGCAGCTTCTCTTTAGCGGGGGGGTGGACAGATACGCAGTATTTT	TRBD2	TRBV7-2	TRBJ2-3	NA
CASSPRMGPSRTEAFF	TGTGCCAGCAGCCCGAGGATGGGACCGAGTAGAACTGAAGCTTTCTTT	NA	TRBV5-6	TRBJ1-1	many
CASSLVGTGYEQYF	TGTGCCAGCAGCTTGGTAGGGACAGGCTACGAGCAGTACTTC	TRBD1	TRBV5-6	TRBJ2-7	many
CASSLGQAFTEAYF	TGTGCCAGCAGCCTCGGACAGGCTTTCACTGAAGCTTACTTT	TRBD1	TRBV7-9	TRBJ1-1	NA
CASSYASPNTEAFF	TGTGCCAGCAGTTACGCGTCGCCGAACACTGAAGCTTTCTTT	NA	TRBV6-5	TRBJ1-1	many
CASSLSRQGPPNEQFF	TGTGCCAGCAGTTTATCGCGGCAGGGTCCCCCCAATGAGCAGTTCTTC	NA	TRBV27	TRBJ2-1	few
CASSQATGQPQHF	TGTGCCAGCAGCCAAGCGACAGGGCAGCCCCAGCATTTT	TRBD1	TRBV3-1	TRBJ1-5	NA
CASSLSVADNTGELFF	TGTGCCAGCAGCTTGAGTGTAGCTGATAACACCGGGGAGCTGTTTTTT	NA	TRBV5-4	TRBJ2-2	NA
CAAAGRANTEAFF	TGTGCCGCAGCGGGCCGGGCAAACACTGAAGCTTTCTTT	NA	TRBV6-2/TRBV6-3	TRBJ1-1	many
CASSLGQGLNQPQHF	TGCGCCAGCAGCCTGGGACAGGGGCTCAATCAGCCCCAGCATTTT	TRBD1	TRBV5-1	TRBJ1-5	many
CASSPWKSDIDTQYF	TGTGCCAGCTCCCCTTGGAAAAGCGATATAGATACGCAGTATTTT	NA	TRBV18	TRBJ2-3	many
CASSLAQTGKLFF	TGTGCCAGCAGCTTAGCGCAGACGGGAAAACTGTTTTTT	NA	TRBV7-2	TRBJ1-4	many
CASSIERNQPQHF	TGTGCCAGTAGTATAGAGAGGAATCAGCCCCAGCATTTT	NA	TRBV19	TRBJ1-5	NA
CASSVGLRTDTQYF	TGTGCCAGCAGCGTGGGACTACGCACAGATACGCAGTATTTT	TRBD2	TRBV5-4	TRBJ2-3	many
CASIRGGRTGELFF	TGTGCCAGCATTAGGGGGGGCCGCACCGGGGAGCTGTTTTTT	NA	TRBV6-5	TRBJ2-2	many
CASSQSRGAGAQYTDTQYF	TGTGCCAGCAGCCAATCTCGCGGAGCGGGGGCTCAGTACACAGATACGCAGTATTTT	TRBD2	TRBV3-1	TRBJ2-3	many
CASTRESDQPQHF	TGTGCCAGCACTCGGGAGTCGGACCAGCCCCAGCATTTT	NA	TRBV10-3	TRBJ1-5	many
CASSPIGAEAFF	TGTGCCAGCTCACCAATAGGCGCTGAAGCTTTCTTT	NA	TRBV18	TRBJ1-1	NA
CSARRGTSGRAGEQYF	TGCAGTGCTAGACGCGGGACTAGCGGGAGGGCGGGAGAGCAGTACTTC	TRBD2	TRBV20-1	TRBJ2-7	many
CASSVVPGGRLNEQYF	TGTGCCAGCAGCGTAGTCCCGGGGGGGCGGCTCAACGAGCAGTACTTC	TRBD2	TRBV9	TRBJ2-7	many
CASRRSGGLPTDTQYF	TGTGCCAGCAGGCGTAGCGGGGGGTTACCCACAGATACGCAGTATTTT	TRBD2	TRBV7-2	TRBJ2-3	few
CASGPDRDTDTQYF	TGTGCCAGCGGACCCGACAGGGACACAGATACGCAGTATTTT	TRBD1	TRBV7-9	TRBJ2-3	many
CASSHVSNEQFF	TGTGCCAGCAGCCACGTTTCTAATGAGCAGTTCTTC	NA	TRBV7-9	TRBJ2-1	many
CASSSTGSSYEQYF	TGTGCCAGCAGTTCCACAGGGAGCTCCTACGAGCAGTACTTC	NA	TRBV6-5	TRBJ2-7	few
CASSSQGLSNQPQHF	TGTGCCAGCAGTTCCCAGGGACTGTCCAATCAGCCCCAGCATTTT	NA	TRBV12-3/TRBV12-4	TRBJ1-5	few
CASSERGAGRGYTF	TGTGCCAGCAGTGAAAGGGGGGCAGGCCGTGGCTACACCTTC	NA	TRBV6-1	TRBJ1-2	many
CASSLMGIDYGYTF	TGTGCCAGCAGTCTAATGGGCATCGACTATGGCTACACCTTC	NA	TRBV6-1	TRBJ1-2	many
CSARVPGLAGAAEQFF	TGCAGTGCTAGGGTGCCGGGACTAGCGGGAGCGGCTGAGCAGTTCTTC	TRBD2	TRBV20-1	TRBJ2-1	many
CASSLQSGSSYNEQFF	TGTGCCAGCAGCTTACAGAGCGGGAGCTCCTACAATGAGCAGTTCTTC	TRBD2	TRBV7-6	TRBJ2-1	many